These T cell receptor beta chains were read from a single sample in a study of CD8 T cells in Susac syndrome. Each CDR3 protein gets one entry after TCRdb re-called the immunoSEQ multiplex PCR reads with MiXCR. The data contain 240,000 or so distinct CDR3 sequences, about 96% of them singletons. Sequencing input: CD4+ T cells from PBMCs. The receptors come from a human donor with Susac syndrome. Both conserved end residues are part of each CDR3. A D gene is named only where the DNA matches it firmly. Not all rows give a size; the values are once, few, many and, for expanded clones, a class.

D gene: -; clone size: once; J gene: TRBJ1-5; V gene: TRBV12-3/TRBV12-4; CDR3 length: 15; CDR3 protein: CASSSTRVGNQPQHF; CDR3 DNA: TGTGCCAGCAGCAGTACGCGGGTCGGCAATCAGCCCCAGCATTTT
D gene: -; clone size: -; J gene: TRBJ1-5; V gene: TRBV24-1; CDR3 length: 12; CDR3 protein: CATQASNQPQHF; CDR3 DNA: TGTGCCACCCAGGCCAGCAATCAGCCCCAGCATTTT
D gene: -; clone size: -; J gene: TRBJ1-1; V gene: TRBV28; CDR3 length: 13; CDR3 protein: CASSLGFRGEAFF; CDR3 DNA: TGTGCCAGCAGTTTGGGATTCAGGGGTGAAGCTTTCTTT
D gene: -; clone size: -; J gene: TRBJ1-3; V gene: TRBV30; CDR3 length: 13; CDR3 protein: CAWTLASGNTIYF; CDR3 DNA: TGTGCCTGGACGTTGGCCTCTGGAAACACCATATATTTT
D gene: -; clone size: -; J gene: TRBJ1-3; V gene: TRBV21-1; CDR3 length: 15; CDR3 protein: CASLLTVSSGNTIYF; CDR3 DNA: TGTGCCAGCCTCTTGACAGTGAGCTCTGGAAACACCATATATTTT
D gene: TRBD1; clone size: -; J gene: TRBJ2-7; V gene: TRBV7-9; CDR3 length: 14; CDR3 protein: CASSGPGQGYEQYF; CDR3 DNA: TGTGCCAGCAGCGGACCGGGACAGGGCTACGAGCAGTACTTC
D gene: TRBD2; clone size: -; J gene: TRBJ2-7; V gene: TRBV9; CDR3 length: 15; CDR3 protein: CASSVGTSGVYEQYF; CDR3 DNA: TGTGCCAGCAGCGTAGGGACTAGCGGGGTCTACGAGCAGTACTTC
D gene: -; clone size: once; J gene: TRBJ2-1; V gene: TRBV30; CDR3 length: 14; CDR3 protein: CAWSVGRDGGEQFF; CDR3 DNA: TGTGCCTGGAGTGTCGGGCGGGACGGGGGAGAGCAGTTCTTC
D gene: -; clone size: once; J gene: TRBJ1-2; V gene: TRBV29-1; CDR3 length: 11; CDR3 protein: CSVGGNYGYTF; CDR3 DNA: TGCAGCGTTGGCGGTAACTATGGCTACACCTTC
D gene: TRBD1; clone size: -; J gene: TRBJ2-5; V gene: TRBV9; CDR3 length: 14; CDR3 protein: CASSPGGRQETQYF; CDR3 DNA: TGTGCCAGCAGCCCAGGGGGCCGGCAGGAGACCCAGTACTTC
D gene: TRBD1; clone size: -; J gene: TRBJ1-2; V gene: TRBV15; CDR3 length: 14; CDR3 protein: CATSRVIQGHGYTF; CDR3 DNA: TGTGCCACCAGCAGAGTGATACAGGGGCATGGCTACACCTTC
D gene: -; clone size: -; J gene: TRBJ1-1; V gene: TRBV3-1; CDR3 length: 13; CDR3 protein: CASSQVHGAEAFF; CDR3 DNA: TGTGCCAGCAGCCAAGTACATGGGGCTGAAGCTTTCTTT
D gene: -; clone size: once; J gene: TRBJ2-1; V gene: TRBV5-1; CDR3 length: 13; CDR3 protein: CASSLPVWGEQFF; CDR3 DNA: TGCGCCAGCAGCTTGCCAGTATGGGGTGAGCAGTTCTTC
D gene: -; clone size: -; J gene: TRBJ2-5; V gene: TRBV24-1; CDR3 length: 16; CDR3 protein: CATSDPRDLRKETQYF; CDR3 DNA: TGTGCCACCAGTGATCCACGGGACCTTAGAAAAGAGACCCAGTACTTC
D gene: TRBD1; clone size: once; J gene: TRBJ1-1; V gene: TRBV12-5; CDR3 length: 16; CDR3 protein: CASGLGPGQGNTEAFF; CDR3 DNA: TGTGCTAGTGGTTTGGGGCCGGGACAGGGGAACACTGAAGCTTTCTTT
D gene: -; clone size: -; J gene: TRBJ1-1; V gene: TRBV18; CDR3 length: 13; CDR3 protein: CASSTTENTEAFF; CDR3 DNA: TGTGCCAGCTCAACAACAGAGAACACTGAAGCTTTCTTT
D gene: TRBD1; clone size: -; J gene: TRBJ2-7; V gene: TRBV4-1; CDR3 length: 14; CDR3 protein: CASGPGTGWNEQYF; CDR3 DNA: TGCGCCAGCGGACCCGGGACAGGGTGGAACGAGCAGTACTTC
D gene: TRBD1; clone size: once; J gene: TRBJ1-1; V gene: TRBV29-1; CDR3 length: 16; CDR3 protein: CSVALRTGSGRTEAFF; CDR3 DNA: TGCAGCGTTGCCCTACGGACAGGCTCTGGGAGGACTGAAGCTTTCTTT
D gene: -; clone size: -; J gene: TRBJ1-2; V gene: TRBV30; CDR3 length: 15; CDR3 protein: CAWSKGGGANYGYTF; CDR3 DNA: TGTGCCTGGAGCAAAGGCGGAGGGGCTAACTATGGCTACACCTTC
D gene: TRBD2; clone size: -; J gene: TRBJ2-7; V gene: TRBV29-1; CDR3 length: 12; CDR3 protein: CSAGTSMYEQYF; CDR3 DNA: TGCAGCGCCGGGACTAGCATGTACGAGCAGTACTTC
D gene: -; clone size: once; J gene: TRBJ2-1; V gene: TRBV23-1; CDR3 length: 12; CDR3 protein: CASSQSRDEQFF; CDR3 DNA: TGCGCCAGCAGTCAATCCAGGGATGAGCAGTTCTTC
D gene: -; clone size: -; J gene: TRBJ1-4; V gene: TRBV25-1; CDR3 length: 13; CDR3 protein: CASRRADNEKLFF; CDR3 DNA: TGTGCCAGCAGGCGGGCAGATAATGAAAAACTGTTTTTT
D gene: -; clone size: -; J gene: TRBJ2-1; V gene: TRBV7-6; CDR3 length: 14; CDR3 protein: CASSVNTGEGQQFF; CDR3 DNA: TGTGCCAGCAGCGTGAATACAGGGGAGGGTCAGCAGTTCTTC
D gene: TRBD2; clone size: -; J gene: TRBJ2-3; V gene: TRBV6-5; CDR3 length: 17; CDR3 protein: CASSYGGGLAVTDTQYF; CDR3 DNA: TGTGCCAGCAGTTACGGCGGCGGACTAGCGGTCACAGATACGCAGTATTTT
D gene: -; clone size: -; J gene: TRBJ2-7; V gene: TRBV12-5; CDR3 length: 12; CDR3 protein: CASGLVTYEQYF; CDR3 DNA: TGTGCTAGTGGTTTGGTCACCTACGAGCAGTACTTC
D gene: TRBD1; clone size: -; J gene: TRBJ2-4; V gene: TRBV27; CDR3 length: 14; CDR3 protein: CASSETGVENIQYF; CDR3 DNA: TGTGCCAGCAGTGAAACAGGGGTGGAAAACATTCAGTACTTC
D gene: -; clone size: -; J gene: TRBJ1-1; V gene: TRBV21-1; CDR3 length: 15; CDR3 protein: CASSKGNRVATEAFF; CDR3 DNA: TGTGCCAGCAGCAAAGGGAACAGGGTGGCCACTGAAGCTTTCTTT
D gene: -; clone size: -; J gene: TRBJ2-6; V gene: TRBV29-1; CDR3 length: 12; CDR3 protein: CSVDDGANVLTF; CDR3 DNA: TGCAGCGTTGATGATGGGGCCAACGTCCTGACTTTC
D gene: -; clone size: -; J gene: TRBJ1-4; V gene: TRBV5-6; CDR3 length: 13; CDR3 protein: CASSFARGEKLFF; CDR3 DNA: TGTGCCAGCAGCTTCGCTCGGGGTGAAAAACTGTTTTTT
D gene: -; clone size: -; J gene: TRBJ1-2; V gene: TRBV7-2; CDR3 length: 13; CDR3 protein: CASSLVPHYGYTF; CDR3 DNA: TGTGCCAGCAGCTTAGTCCCGCACTATGGCTACACCTTC
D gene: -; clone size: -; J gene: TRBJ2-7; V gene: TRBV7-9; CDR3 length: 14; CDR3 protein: CASSRMGASYEQYF; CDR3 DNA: TGTGCCAGCTCCAGGATGGGAGCCTCATACGAGCAGTACTTC
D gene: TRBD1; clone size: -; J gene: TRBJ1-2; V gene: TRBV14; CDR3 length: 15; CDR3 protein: CASSQLGQGEDGYTF; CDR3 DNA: TGTGCCAGCAGCCAACTCGGACAGGGGGAGGATGGCTACACCTTC
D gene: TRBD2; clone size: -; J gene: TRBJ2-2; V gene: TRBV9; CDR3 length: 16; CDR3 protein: CASSVAVRERTGELFF; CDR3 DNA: TGTGCCAGCAGCGTAGCGGTGCGGGAGCGGACCGGGGAGCTGTTTTTT
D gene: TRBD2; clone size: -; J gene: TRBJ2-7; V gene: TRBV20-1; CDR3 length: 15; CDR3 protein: CSARKGLAASYEQYF; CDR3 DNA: TGCAGTGCTAGGAAGGGACTAGCGGCCTCCTACGAGCAGTACTTC
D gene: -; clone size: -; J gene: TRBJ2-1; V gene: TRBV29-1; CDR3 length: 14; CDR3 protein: CSVAGSPSYNEQFF; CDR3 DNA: TGCAGCGTCGCCGGGTCCCCGTCCTACAATGAGCAGTTCTTC
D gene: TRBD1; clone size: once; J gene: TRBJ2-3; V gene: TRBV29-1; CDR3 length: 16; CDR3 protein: CSVPFYTGGGRDTQYF; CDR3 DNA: TGCAGCGTACCCTTTTACACAGGGGGCGGAAGAGATACGCAGTATTTT
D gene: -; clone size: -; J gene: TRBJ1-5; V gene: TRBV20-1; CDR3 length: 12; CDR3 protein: CSARDEDQPQHF; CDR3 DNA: TGCAGTGCTAGAGATGAGGATCAGCCCCAGCATTTT
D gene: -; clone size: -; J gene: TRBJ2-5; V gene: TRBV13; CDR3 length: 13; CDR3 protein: CASSSGIQETQYF; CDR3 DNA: TGTGCCAGCAGCTCGGGGATCCAAGAGACCCAGTACTTC
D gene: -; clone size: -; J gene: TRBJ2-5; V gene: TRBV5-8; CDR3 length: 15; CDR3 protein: CASNGNREAQETQYF; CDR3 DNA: TGTGCCAGCAATGGGAACAGGGAAGCCCAAGAGACCCAGTACTTC
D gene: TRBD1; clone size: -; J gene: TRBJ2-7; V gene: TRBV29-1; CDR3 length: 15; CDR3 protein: CSVESGQGSLYEQYF; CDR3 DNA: TGCAGCGTTGAGAGCGGACAGGGTTCCCTCTACGAGCAGTACTTC
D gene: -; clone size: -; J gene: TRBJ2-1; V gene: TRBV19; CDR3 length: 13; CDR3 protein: CASSFNLNNEQFF; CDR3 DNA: TGTGCCAGTAGCTTCAACCTTAACAATGAGCAGTTCTTC
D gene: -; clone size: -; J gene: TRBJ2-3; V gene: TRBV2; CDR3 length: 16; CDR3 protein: CASRNSDSQKGDTQYF; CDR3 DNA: TGTGCCAGCAGGAATTCGGACAGTCAGAAAGGAGATACGCAGTATTTT
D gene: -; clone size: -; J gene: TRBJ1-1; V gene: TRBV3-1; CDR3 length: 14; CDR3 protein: CASSQSAAGQGAFF; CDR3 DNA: TGTGCCAGCAGCCAAAGCGCGGCAGGGCAAGGAGCTTTCTTT
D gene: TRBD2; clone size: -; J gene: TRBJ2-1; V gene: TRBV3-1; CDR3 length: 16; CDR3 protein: CASSQSSGGPYNEQFF; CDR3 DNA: TGTGCCAGCAGCCAATCGTCGGGAGGCCCTTACAATGAGCAGTTCTTC
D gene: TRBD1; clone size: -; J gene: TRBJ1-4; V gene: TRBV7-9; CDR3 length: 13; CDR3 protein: CASEGQGNEKLFF; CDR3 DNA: TGTGCCAGCGAGGGACAGGGGAATGAAAAACTGTTTTTT
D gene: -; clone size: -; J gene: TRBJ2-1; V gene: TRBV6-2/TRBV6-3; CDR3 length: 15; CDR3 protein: CASSPARGMADEQFF; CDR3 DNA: TGTGCCAGCAGTCCCGCCCGGGGGATGGCTGATGAGCAGTTCTTC
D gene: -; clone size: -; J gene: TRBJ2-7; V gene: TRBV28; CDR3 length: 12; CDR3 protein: CASSLNHYEQYF; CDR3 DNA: TGTGCCAGCAGTTTAAACCACTACGAGCAGTACTTC
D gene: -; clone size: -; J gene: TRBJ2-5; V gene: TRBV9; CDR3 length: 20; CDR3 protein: CASSVGRPPGDNKRRETQYF; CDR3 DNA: TGTGCCAGCAGCGTAGGTCGACCACCCGGGGACAATAAACGACGGGAGACCCAGTACTTC
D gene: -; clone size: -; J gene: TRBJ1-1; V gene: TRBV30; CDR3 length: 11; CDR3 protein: CAWSLAEGSFF; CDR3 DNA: TGTGCCTGGAGTCTCGCGGAGGGGTCTTTCTTT
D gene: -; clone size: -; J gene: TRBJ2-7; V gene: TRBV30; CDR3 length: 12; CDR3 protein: CAWMGAGYEQYF; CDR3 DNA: TGTGCCTGGATGGGGGCGGGCTACGAGCAGTACTTC
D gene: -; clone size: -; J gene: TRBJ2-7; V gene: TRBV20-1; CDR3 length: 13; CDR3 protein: CSASVSQGTVQYF; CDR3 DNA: TGCAGTGCTAGTGTTAGCCAGGGGACCGTGCAGTACTTC
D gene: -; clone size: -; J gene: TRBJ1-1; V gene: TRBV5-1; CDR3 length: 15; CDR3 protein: CASRPLAGAGTEAFF; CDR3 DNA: TGCGCCAGCCGCCCGTTGGCCGGGGCGGGCACTGAAGCTTTCTTT
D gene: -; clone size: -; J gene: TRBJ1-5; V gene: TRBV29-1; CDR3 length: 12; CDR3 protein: CSVVDGYQPQHF; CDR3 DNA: TGCAGCGTTGTAGACGGGTACCAGCCCCAGCATTTT
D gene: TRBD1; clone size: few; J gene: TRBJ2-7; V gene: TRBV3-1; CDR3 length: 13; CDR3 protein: CASSGTGAYEQYF; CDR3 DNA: TGTGCCAGCTCCGGGACAGGTGCCTACGAGCAGTACTTC